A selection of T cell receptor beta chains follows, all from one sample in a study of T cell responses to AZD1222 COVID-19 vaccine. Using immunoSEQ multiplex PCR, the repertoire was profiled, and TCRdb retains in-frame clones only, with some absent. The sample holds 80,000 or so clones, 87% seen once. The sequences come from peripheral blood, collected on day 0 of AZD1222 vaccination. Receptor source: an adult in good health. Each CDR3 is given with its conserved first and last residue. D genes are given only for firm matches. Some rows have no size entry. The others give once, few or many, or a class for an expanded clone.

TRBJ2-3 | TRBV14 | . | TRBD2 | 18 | CASSQDKELAASTDTQYF | TGTGCCAGCAGCCAAGATAAAGAGCTAGCGGCTAGCACAGATACGCAGTATTTT
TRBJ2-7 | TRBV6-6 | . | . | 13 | CASSYRRESEQYF | TGTGCCAGCAGTTACCGTAGGGAGAGCGAGCAGTACTTC
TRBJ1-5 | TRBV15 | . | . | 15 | CATSSGFYSNQPQHF | TGTGCCACCAGCAGTGGATTCTATAGCAATCAGCCCCAGCATTTT
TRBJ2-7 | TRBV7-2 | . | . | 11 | CASSPFWEQYF | TGTGCCAGCAGCCCCTTTTGGGAGCAGTACTTC
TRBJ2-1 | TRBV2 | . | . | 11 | CAGRLTDEQFF | TGTGCCGGGCGTCTGACAGATGAGCAGTTCTTC
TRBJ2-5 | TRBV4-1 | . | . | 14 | CASSHPDFQETQYF | TGCGCCAGCAGCCACCCGGACTTCCAAGAGACCCAGTACTTC
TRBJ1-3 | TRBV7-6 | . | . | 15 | CASSSDSFSGNTIYF | TGTGCCAGCAGCTCGGACAGTTTCTCTGGAAACACCATATATTTT
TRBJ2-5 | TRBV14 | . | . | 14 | CASSPVAYQETQYF | TGTGCCAGCAGCCCTGTAGCGTACCAAGAGACCCAGTACTTC
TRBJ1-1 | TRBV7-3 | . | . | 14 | CASSLKSANTEAFF | TGTGCCAGCAGCTTAAAGTCGGCGAACACTGAAGCTTTCTTT
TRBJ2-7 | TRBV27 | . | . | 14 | CASSLLASGNEQYF | TGTGCCAGCAGTTTACTAGCGTCAGGCAACGAGCAGTACTTC
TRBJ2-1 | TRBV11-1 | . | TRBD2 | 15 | CASSSELTSGNEQFF | TGTGCCAGCAGCTCAGAGCTGACTAGCGGCAATGAGCAGTTCTTC
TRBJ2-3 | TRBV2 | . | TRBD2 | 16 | CASRKGLSGSTDTQYF | TGTGCCAGCAGGAAGGGTCTTAGCGGGAGCACAGATACGCAGTATTTT
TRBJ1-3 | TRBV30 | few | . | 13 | CAWSRGTGNTIYF | TGTGCCTGGAGTCGCGGCACTGGAAACACCATATATTTT
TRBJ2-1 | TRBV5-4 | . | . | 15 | CASSLSLADYNEQFF | TGTGCCAGCAGCTTGTCCCTAGCAGATTACAATGAGCAGTTCTTC
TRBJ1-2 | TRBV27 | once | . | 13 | CASSFLQGTGYTF | TGTGCCAGCAGTTTCCTCCAGGGGACTGGCTACACCTTC
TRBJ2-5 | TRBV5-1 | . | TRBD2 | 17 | CASSRYVAGSAQETQYF | TGCGCCAGCAGCCGTTACGTAGCGGGATCCGCTCAAGAGACCCAGTACTTC
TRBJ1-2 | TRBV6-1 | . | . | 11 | CASSEYYGYTF | TGTGCCAGCAGTGAATACTATGGCTACACCTTC
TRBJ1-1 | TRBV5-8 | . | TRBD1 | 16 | CASSWGQGLMNTEAFF | TGTGCCAGCAGTTGGGGACAGGGACTTATGAACACTGAAGCTTTCTTT
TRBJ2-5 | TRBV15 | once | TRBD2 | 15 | CATTSEAGGQETQYF | TGTGCCACCACGTCGGAGGCGGGAGGCCAAGAGACCCAGTACTTC
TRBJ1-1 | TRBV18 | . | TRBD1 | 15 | CASSPGTGGEGKHFF | TGTGCCAGCTCACCAGGGACAGGGGGCGAGGGCAAGCATTTCTTT
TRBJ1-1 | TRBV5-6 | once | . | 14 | CASRLTGLNTEAFF | TGTGCCAGCAGACTCACGGGACTGAACACTGAAGCTTTCTTT
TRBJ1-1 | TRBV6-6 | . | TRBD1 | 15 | CASSYRQGRGTEAFF | TGTGCCAGCAGTTACCGACAGGGGAGGGGCACTGAAGCTTTCTTT
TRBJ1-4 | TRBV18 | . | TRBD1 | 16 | CASSQSPGQGGEKLFF | TGTGCCAGCTCACAATCTCCGGGACAGGGGGGTGAAAAACTGTTTTTT
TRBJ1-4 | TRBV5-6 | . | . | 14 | CASLRRDGGEKLFF | TGTGCCAGCCTGAGGAGGGATGGGGGTGAAAAACTGTTTTTT
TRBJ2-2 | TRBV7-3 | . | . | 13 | CASGTPFTGELFF | TGTGCCAGCGGGACACCCTTTACCGGGGAGCTGTTTTTT
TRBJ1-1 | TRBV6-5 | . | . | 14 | CASSSTQLNTEAFF | TGTGCCAGCAGTTCCACACAGCTAAACACTGAAGCTTTCTTT
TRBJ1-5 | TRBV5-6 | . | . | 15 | CASSRGVGGNQPQHF | TGTGCCAGCAGCCGGGGGGTGGGCGGCAATCAGCCCCAGCATTTT
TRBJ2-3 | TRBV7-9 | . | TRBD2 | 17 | CASSPRLGGRTTDTQYF | TGTGCCAGCAGCCCAAGGCTCGGCGGGAGGACCACAGATACGCAGTATTTT